The 9 T cell receptor beta chains given below trace back to one sample, sequenced in a study of shared clonotypes between healthy human individuals. It was CD45RO-negative cells, positively selected for CCR7, that made up naive CD8 cells, with terminally differentiated effector memory CD45RA+ cells excluded. TCRdb's table, derived via immunoSEQ multiplex PCR, lists solely in-frame clones and lacks some. Here the sample spans a few million clones, around 93% being singletons. Sequenced: naive CD8+ T cells from PBMCs. The receptors here all came from a man aged 18 to 35 in good health. Some clones in this sample may be carry-over from other donors' samples.

V gene TRBV9 combines with J gene TRBJ2-7; 12 bases are shared with TRBD2. Germline V gives CDR1 SGDLS, CDR2 YYNGEE. The CDR3 is 15 residues long. V was pared by 4 bases and J by 7 bases, with 9 bases of the junction left unmatched. CDR3 DNA sequence: TGTGCCAGCAGCCCCGGACTAGCGGGGTCCATAGAGCAGTACTTC. Translating it yields CASSPGLAGSIEQYF.

The CDR3 DNA reads as TGCGCCAGCAGCCAAGTCTTGTCCCCAGCGGCGGGAGCTTTCTCGTACTCTGAGCAGTTCTTC. This encodes CASSQVLSPAAGAFSYSEQFF. V usage is TRBV4-1 and J usage is TRBJ2-1; 7 bases fit TRBD2. Trimming removed 1 base from V and 9 bases from J; junction bases left unmatched: 27. This CDR3 comprises 21 residues. Germline values: CDR1 MGHRA, CDR2 YSYEKL.

This chain connects TRBV29-1 to TRBJ1-2, with D possibly being TRBD1 (5 bases). The CDR3 sequence is 12 residues long. V shed 7 bases and J shed 3 bases, with 12 bases lying between them. CDR1 and CDR2 from the germline V gene are SQVTM and ANQGSEA. CDR3 DNA: TGCAGCGGGGAGGGAGGGGACTATGGCTACACCTTC. Translating gives CSGEGGDYGYTF. The whole variable domain, remainder taken from reference TRBV29-1 and TRBJ1-2, is SAVISQKPSRDICQRGTSLTIQCQVDSQVTMMFWYRQQPGQSLTLIATANQGSEATYESGFVIDKFPISRPNLTFSTLTVSNMSPEDSSIYLCSGEGGDYGYTFGSGTRLTVV.

The gene calls are TRBV28 and TRBJ1-5; possible D gene TRBD1, 5 bases. Germline CDR1 is MDHEN and CDR2 is SYDVKM. This CDR3 is built from 17 residues. The V and J ends lost 3 bases and 6 bases respectively, with 21 bases between them. Here the CDR3 reads CASSLPTDRGRGQPQHF. The DNA of the CDR3 is TGTGCCAGCAGTTTGCCCACCGACAGAGGAAGGGGTCAGCCCCAGCATTTT. Based on the CDR3 plus reference TRBV28 and TRBJ1-5, the full variable domain is DVKVTQSSRYLVKRTGEKVFLECVQDMDHENMFWYRQDPGLGLRLIYFSYDVKMKEKGDIPEGYSVSREKKERFSLILESASTNQTSMYLCASSLPTDRGRGQPQHFGDGTRLSIL.

The V and J genes are TRBV4-3 and TRBJ2-5; D is uncertain. V lost 0 bases, J lost 5 bases, and 19 bases lay in between. CDR1 and CDR2 (germline): LGHNA, YSLEER. The CDR3 has 17 amino acids. The CDR3 coding sequence is TGCGCCAGCAGCCAAGATTGGTCGGTCTCCTCAAGGGAGACCCAGTACTTC. Translation gives CASSQDWSVSSRETQYF.

J is TRBJ2-7 and V is TRBV25-1; TRBD2 might be the D (5 bases). Germline CDR1 MGHDK, CDR2 SYGVNS. The CDR3 is made up of 15 amino acids. Trimming left V 4 bases short and J 0 bases short, with 13 bases between. As DNA, the CDR3 is TGTGCCAGCAGTGTTTCGGGGTCGTACTCCTACGAGCAGTACTTC. The encoded protein is CASSVSGSYSYEQYF.

J is TRBJ2-7 and V is TRBV7-6; D remains unclear. The V gene's germline CDR1 is SGHVS and CDR2 FNYEAQ. V gave up 1 base and J gave up 6 bases, with 10 bases separating them. This CDR3 has 13 residues. As DNA, the CDR3 is TGTGCCAGCAGCTTAGAAGTGGCAACCGAGCAGTACTTC. It yields the protein CASSLEVATEQYF.

This rearrangement joins TRBV27 to TRBJ1-4, with TRBD1 matching 10 bases. This CDR3 has 16 residues. The ends lost 6 bases at V and 2 bases at J; junction bases unmatched: 6. Germline V gene sequence: CDR1 MNHEY, CDR2 SMNVEV (reference sequence). DNA for the CDR3: TGTGCCAGCAGAAATGGACAGGGGGGGACTAATGAAAAACTGTTTTTT. The encoded protein is CASRNGQGGTNEKLFF.

CDR3 region: CASSVSGTSGAYEQYF. The CDR3 nucleotides are TGTGCCAGCAGCGTCTCAGGGACTAGCGGAGCCTACGAGCAGTACTTC. V and J are TRBV9 and TRBJ2-7; 11 nucleotides agree with TRBD2. V lost 2 bases, J lost 2 bases, and 6 bases stayed unmatched. This CDR3 is built from 16 residues. CDR1 is SGDLS, CDR2 YYNGEE, per germline. Looking up the rest from reference TRBV9 and TRBJ2-7 gives the full variable domain: DSGVTQTPKHLITATGQRVTLRCSPRSGDLSVYWYQQSLDQGLQFLIQYYNGEERAKGNILERFSAQQFPDLHSELNLSSLELGDSALYFCASSVSGTSGAYEQYFGPGTRLTVT.